Shown below are 9 T cell receptor beta chains from a single sample sequenced in a study of blood T cells in healthy people across ages (dated by TCRdb to between 2014 and 2017). Preparation of the library involved 5' RACE. TCRdb records Illumina HiSeq 2500 as the sequencer. The second PCR ran for roughly 6 to 11 cycles and used a J-beta primer mix along with a sample-barcoded 5' primer. The public sequencing data were trimmed at Q25 with fastp and processed into clonotypes with MiXCR by TCRdb, which kept only in-frame beta chains. Duplicate CDR3 protein sequences are folded into a single record with the most common DNA and genes. Present in this sample are some 1,000,000 distinct CDR3 sequences, 20% to 25% of which were seen just once. The ten largest clones capture 0.65% to 0.75% of the sample. The same specimen was also included in a second study, on T cells of mothers and their children.

Input material: blood. These TCRs come from a girl under 10 years old in good health.

CDR3 loop: CASSDMKAGEQFF. The CDR3 nucleotides read TGTGCCAGCAGTGACATGAAAGCCGGTGAGCAGTTCTTC. The chain joins TRBV13 to TRBJ2-5; D call uncertain. TRBJ2-1 matches the DNA end more closely, so the J call is doubtful. Germline V lookup: CDR1 PRHDT, CDR2 FYEKMQ (reference sequence). This CDR3 contains 13 residues.

Worth noting for this clonotype: A junction end diverges from the germline sequence, so it may reflect a read error. This chain uses TRBV7-7 with TRBJ2-1; TRBD2 matches at 8 bases. CDR1 is SSHAT and CDR2 is FNYEAQ in the germline V gene (reference sequence). The CDR3 runs 18 residues. The CDR3 loop reads CASSSWLAGPSSYNEQFF. The DNA of the CDR3 is TGTGCTAGCAGCTCTTGGCTAGCGGGTCCCAGCTCCTACAATGAGCAGTTCTTC.

The gene calls are TRBV29-1 and TRBJ2-7; a possible D gene is TRBD2 (5 bases). The ends were cut back, 5 bases at V and 3 bases at J, with 11 bases in the middle. The CDR3 covers 12 residues. Germline V gives CDR1 SQVTM, CDR2 ANQGSEA. The CDR3 DNA follows: TGCAGCGTTATACTAGGGAACTACGAGCAGTACTTC. Its protein product is CSVILGNYEQYF.

The chain combines TRBV18 with TRBJ2-6; D is ambiguous. Germline CDR1 and CDR2: KGHSH and LQKENI. Trimming shortened V by 0 bases and J by 0 bases, and 3 bases separated the two germline ends. The CDR3 runs to 15 residues. The CDR3 protein is CASSPPYSGANVLTF. The CDR3 nucleotides are TGTGCCAGCTCACCACCGTACTCTGGGGCCAACGTCCTGACTTTC.

The chain employs TRBV5-1 and TRBJ1-4, with a tentative D call TRBD1 (6 bases). The ends were cut back, 1 base at V and 7 bases at J, with 14 bases in the middle. Germline V gives CDR1 SGHRS, CDR2 YFSETQ. This CDR3 is 15 amino acids long. CDR3 in DNA: TGCGCCAGCAGCTTGACAGGGAATACGGGTGAAAAACTGTTTTTT. As protein: CASSLTGNTGEKLFF.

This clonotype has a handful of counts. The rearrangement joins TRBV24-1 to TRBJ2-1; TRBD2 matches 7 bases. V shed 6 bases and J 1 base; nucleotides not matched to a gene: 5. CDR3 size: 15 residues. Germline V gives CDR1 KGHDR, CDR2 SFDVKD. The CDR3 loop reads CATSSSGLSYNEQFF. The CDR3 DNA reads as TGTGCCACCAGTAGTTCGGGACTATCCTACAATGAGCAGTTCTTC.

This clonotype was detected only a few times. The genes are TRBV12-3 or TRBV12-4 and TRBJ2-1, with a possible D match to TRBD2 (5 bases). The V end lost 4 bases, the J end lost 8 bases, and 12 bases lay between the germline ends. This CDR3 spans 13 amino acids. CDR3: CASSSTSFDEQFF. The CDR3 bases are TGTGCCAGCAGTTCAACTAGTTTCGATGAGCAGTTCTTC.

V gene TRBV12-3 or TRBV12-4 combines with J gene TRBJ2-7; 9 nucleotides align to TRBD1. Trimming at V came to 1 base and at J to 0 bases, leaving 4 bases not matched to a gene. CDR3 length: 16 amino acids. The CDR3: CASSLEGQGTSYEQYF. CDR3 DNA sequence: TGTGCCAGCAGTTTAGAGGGACAGGGAACCTCCTACGAGCAGTACTTC.

CDR3 residues: CAISGTINEQFF. CDR3 bases: TGTGCCATCAGCGGGACCATCAATGAGCAGTTCTTC. The rearrangement uses TRBV10-3 and TRBJ2-5; perhaps D is TRBD1 or TRBD2 (5 bases each). TRBJ2-1 explains the end of the DNA better; the J call may be wrong. The CDR3 is 12 residues long. CDR1 and CDR2 from the germline V gene are ENHRY and SYGVKD.